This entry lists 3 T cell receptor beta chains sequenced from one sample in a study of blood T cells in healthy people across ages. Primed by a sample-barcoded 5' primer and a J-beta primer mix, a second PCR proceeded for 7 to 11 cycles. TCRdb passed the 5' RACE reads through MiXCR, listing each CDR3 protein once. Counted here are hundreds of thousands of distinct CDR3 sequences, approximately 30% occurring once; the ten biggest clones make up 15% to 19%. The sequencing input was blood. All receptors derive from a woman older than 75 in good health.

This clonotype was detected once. The CDR3 DNA reads as TGCAGTACCAGTCCGGCTACGGGCCCCCAGTACTTC. This codes for CSTSPATGPQYF. The chain is built from TRBV20-1 and TRBJ2-5, with D unclear. In germline, CDR1 is DFQATT, CDR2 SNEGSKA (reference sequence). This CDR3 region has 12 residues. Trimming removed 8 bases at V and 9 bases at J, with 19 bases between.

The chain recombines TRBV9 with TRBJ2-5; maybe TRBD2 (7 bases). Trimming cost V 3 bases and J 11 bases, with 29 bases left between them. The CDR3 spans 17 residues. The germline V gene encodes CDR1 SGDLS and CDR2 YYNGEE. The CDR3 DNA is TGTGCCAGCAGCGGTGACTCCGCGGGGGCCTTCCACAATGAGCAGTACTTC. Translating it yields CASSGDSAGAFHNEQYF.

The CDR3 region is CASQGQVRDEQYF. The CDR3 bases are TGTGCCAGCCAAGGACAGGTTAGGGATGAGCAGTACTTC. The V and J genes are TRBV19 and TRBJ2-5; TRBD1 matches 7 bases. Per germline, CDR1 LNHDA and CDR2 SQIVND (reference sequence). There are 13 residues in the CDR3. V lost 9 bases and J lost 11; bases outside the gene matches: 15.